The 30 T cell receptor beta chains below were found in one sample sequenced in a study of blood T cell repertoires in COVID-19. The repertoire was sequenced with immunoSEQ multiplex PCR; TCRdb's copy has only in-frame clones and lacks some. The table includes a few hundred thousand clones, 75% to 85% detected once. Sequencing was done on a sample of PBMCs or T cells enriched from blood (not recorded which). The receptors shown here come from a man in his thirties or forties with acute COVID-19.

J is TRBJ2-7 and V is TRBV29-1; 8 bases map to TRBD1. Unmatched junction bases numbered 15, after V lost 7 bases and J lost 1 base. In germline, CDR1 is SQVTM, CDR2 ANQGSEA. The CDR3 sequence is 16 residues long. The CDR3 DNA follows: TGCAGCGATCCAAACCACAGGGGGTGGCCTTCCTACGAGCAGTACTTC. It is translated as CSDPNHRGWPSYEQYF.

On this clone: Relative to the germline gene, one junction end is altered; a read error may explain this. The CDR3 nucleotides are TGTGCCAGCAGTGCCGACAGGGTGAAGGATTTT. This translates into CASSADRVKDF. This chain joins TRBV12-3 or TRBV12-4 and TRBJ1-3, with 7 bases fitting TRBD1. The CDR3 contains 11 residues.

The chain is built from TRBV10-1 and TRBJ1-1, with unresolved D. Germline-derived CDR1 and CDR2 are WNHNN and SYGVQD (reference sequence). CDR3 size: 13 residues. Trimming stripped 3 bases from V and 1 base from J, with 6 bases between. This chain's CDR3 is CASSDGPNTEAFF. For the CDR3, the DNA is TGCGCCAGCAGTGATGGCCCGAACACTGAAGCTTTCTTT.

This sequence joins TRBV5-4 and TRBJ2-1; maybe TRBD2 (5 bases). Germline values: CDR1 SGHNT, CDR2 YYREEE (reference sequence). The V end was cut by 4 bases, the J end by 8 bases, with 10 bases between. The length of the CDR3 is 12 residues. CDR3 sequence (DNA): TGTGCCAGCAGCCGGGAAGCCCATGAGCAGTTCTTC. Amino acid sequence: CASSREAHEQFF.

The chain combines TRBV10-3 with TRBJ2-1, with 8 bases matching TRBD2. Germline CDR1 and CDR2: ENHRY and SYGVKD. CDR3 length equals 12 residues. V was clipped by 9 bases and J by 6 bases; unmatched bases: 4. In DNA, the CDR3 is TGTGCCATAGCGGGGGTAGGCAATGAGCAGTTCTTC. Its protein is CAIAGVGNEQFF.

V is TRBV7-2 and J is TRBJ1-2; possible D gene TRBD1, 6 bases. V was pared by 1 base and J by 4 bases, with 7 bases between. Per the germline V gene, CDR1 is SGHTA and CDR2 is FQGNSA. The CDR3 has 13 amino acids. CDR3 sequence: CASSLGQVYGYTF. DNA for the CDR3: TGTGCCAGCAGCTTAGGACAGGTCTATGGCTACACCTTC.

This clone was counted at least ten times. This chain joins TRBV3-1 (or the pseudogene TRBV3-2) and TRBJ1-1; TRBD1 is a possible D gene (6 bases). V gave up 4 bases and J gave up 9 bases, with 24 bases separating them. The V gene's germline CDR1 is LGHDT and CDR2 YNNKEL (reference sequence). CDR3 size: 16 residues. The CDR3 region is CASSRPQQGVGHQAFF. CDR3 DNA: TGTGCCAGCAGCCGACCTCAACAGGGCGTGGGACATCAAGCTTTCTTT.

This chain links TRBV2 with TRBJ2-1; 8 nucleotides line up with TRBD1. The V and J ends lost 11 bases and 7 bases, in that order; junction bases with no gene match: 10. The CDR3 consists of 13 residues. CDR1 and CDR2 (germline): SNHLY, FYNNEI. For the CDR3, the DNA is TGTGCCGCTGGCGGACAGGGTGAGAATGAGCAGTTCTTC. Amino acid sequence: CAAGGQGENEQFF.

V usage is TRBV5-4 and J usage is TRBJ1-2; maybe TRBD1 (6 bases). CDR3 size: 13 residues. Germline V gene sequence: CDR1 SGHNT, CDR2 YYREEE (reference sequence). The V end lost 4 bases, the J end lost 6 bases, and 13 bases lay between the germline ends. The CDR3 here is CASSPSTGHGYTF. The CDR3 DNA reads TGTGCCAGCAGCCCCAGTACAGGGCATGGCTACACCTTC. The variable domain in full, with the rest retrieved from reference TRBV5-4 and TRBJ1-2, is ETGVTQSPTHLIKTRGQQVTLRCSSQSGHNTVSWYQQALGQGPQFIFQYYREEENGRGNFPPRFSGLQFPNYSSELNVNALELDDSALYLCASSPSTGHGYTFGSGTRLTVV.

This clone was counted only a few times. The chain uses TRBV5-4 and TRBJ2-7; a possible D gene is TRBD2 (6 bases). Germline-derived CDR1 and CDR2 are SGHNT and YYREEE (reference sequence). This CDR3 region has 13 residues. V shed 5 bases and J shed 2 bases, with 11 bases lying between them. CDR3 DNA sequence: TGTGCCAGCAGTTGGCCGGGGGCCTACGAGCAGTACTTC. It encodes CASSWPGAYEQYF.

The rearrangement uses TRBV5-1 and TRBJ1-1; 9 bases line up with TRBD1. The V and J ends lost 3 bases and 10 bases, in that order; junction bases with no gene match: 7. The CDR3 has 13 residues. CDR1 and CDR2 (germline): SGHRS, YFSETQ. The CDR3 nucleotides are TGCGCCAGCAGCTCTTCCGGGACAGGGAGAGCTTTCTTT. This sequence encodes CASSSSGTGRAFF.

This chain links TRBV6-1 with TRBJ1-3, with D maybe TRBD1 (5 bases). V shed 1 base and J shed 2 bases, with 9 bases lying between them. CDR3 length: 15 amino acids. The germline CDR1 and CDR2 sequences are MNHNS and SASEGT. Here the CDR3 reads CASSEERGPGNTIYF. The CDR3 coding sequence is TGTGCCAGCAGTGAAGAAAGGGGCCCTGGAAACACCATATATTTT.

The V call is TRBV18, the J call TRBJ1-4, with TRBD1 matching over 7 bases. The CDR3 covers 18 residues. Germline CDR1 and CDR2: KGHSH and LQKENI. Unmatched junction bases numbered 17, after V lost 3 bases and J lost 7 bases. The CDR3 sequence is CASSPSIASQGSREKLFF. CDR3 DNA sequence: TGTGCCAGCTCACCTTCGATCGCCTCACAGGGGTCGCGTGAAAAACTGTTTTTT.

The genes are TRBV27 and TRBJ1-1, with TRBD1 matching 9 bases. The germline V gene encodes CDR1 MNHEY and CDR2 SMNVEV (reference sequence). Trimming at V came to 3 bases and at J to 5 bases, leaving 7 bases not matched to a gene. CDR3 length: 15 amino acids. CDR3 residues: CASSFKQGAFTEAFF. The CDR3 DNA follows: TGTGCCAGCAGTTTCAAACAGGGGGCGTTTACTGAAGCTTTCTTT.

This chain connects TRBV19 to TRBJ1-2; D is ambiguous. This CDR3 has 10 amino acids. Germline CDR1 is LNHDA and CDR2 is SQIVND (reference sequence). Trimming cost V 9 bases and J 8 bases, with 10 bases left between them. DNA of the CDR3: TGTGCCAGCAACCTCGCGGGCTACACCTTC. This gives the protein CASNLAGYTF. The full variable domain, its missing parts supplied by reference TRBV19 and TRBJ1-2, is DGGITQSPKYLFRKEGQNVTLSCEQNLNHDAMYWYRQDPGQGLRLIYYSQIVNDFQKGDIAEGYSVSREKKESFPLTVTSAQKNPTAFYLCASNLAGYTFGSGTRLTVV.

The chain uses TRBV11-2 and TRBJ1-1; 9 nucleotides match TRBD1. The CDR3 runs 13 residues. In germline, CDR1 is SGHAT, CDR2 FQNNGV. J gave up 6 bases and V 6 bases, and 5 bases lay outside the gene matches. CDR3 in DNA: TGTGCCAGCAGTCGGGGACAGGGCGCTGAAGCTTTCTTT. The encoded protein is CASSRGQGAEAFF.

The chain employs TRBV5-4 and TRBJ1-2; 8 positions agree with TRBD1. J was trimmed by 6 bases and V by 5 bases; bases with no gene match: 0. Germline CDR1 SGHNT, CDR2 YYREEE (reference sequence). The CDR3 runs 11 residues. The CDR3, as DNA: TGTGCCAGCAGGGGACAGGATGGCTACACCTTC. This translates into CASRGQDGYTF.

The V gene is TRBV9, the J gene TRBJ2-5, with 15 nucleotides matching TRBD2. CDR3 length: 17 residues. The germline V gene encodes CDR1 SGDLS and CDR2 YYNGEE. Unmatched junction bases numbered 4, after V lost 2 bases and J lost 2 bases. The CDR3 protein is CASSVGLAGGNQETQYF. For the CDR3, the DNA is TGTGCCAGCAGCGTGGGACTAGCGGGGGGAAATCAAGAGACCCAGTACTTC.

The table lists this clone with a count of one. The V gene is TRBV5-4, the J gene TRBJ1-1; TRBD1 might be the D (6 bases). The CDR3 sequence is 14 residues long. With 4 bases removed from V and 8 bases from J, the gap between germline ends came to 18 bases. Germline assignment: CDR1 SGHNT and CDR2 YYREEE (reference sequence). CDR3 sequence (DNA): TGTGCCAGCAGCCCTAGACCGGTTCAGGGGGAAGCTTTCTTT. This gives the protein CASSPRPVQGEAFF.

Concerning this clone itself: One end of the junction does not line up with germline, which may come from a read error. This chain uses TRBV10-3 with TRBJ2-7; D is uncertain. The germline CDR1 and CDR2 sequences are ENHRY and SYGVKD. The CDR3 spans 15 residues. CDR3 in amino acids: CAISESSRSSHEQYF. The CDR3, as DNA: TGTGCCATCAGTGAGTCATCGCGTAGCTCCCACGAGCAGTACTTC.

The chain recombines TRBV19 with TRBJ1-2, with D perhaps TRBD1 (5 bases). Trimming stripped 10 bases from V and 0 bases from J, with 12 bases between. There are 13 residues in the CDR3. The germline V gene encodes CDR1 LNHDA and CDR2 SQIVND (reference sequence). CDR3 in DNA: TGTGCCACCCGCTGGGGGGCTAACTATGGCTACACCTTC. Translation: CATRWGANYGYTF.

This chain uses TRBV10-1 with TRBJ2-3; D might be TRBD2 (6 bases). Germline V gene data show CDR1 as WNHNN and CDR2 as SYGVQD (reference sequence). Between the trimmed V and J ends, which lost 5 bases and 2 bases, there was a span of 14 bases. The CDR3 totals 15 residues. As DNA, the CDR3 is TGCGCCAGCAGTCAATTGGCGGGGTCCACAGATACGCAGTATTTT. The encoded protein is CASSQLAGSTDTQYF.

The CDR3 bases are TGTGCCAGCAGTGAGATGATTTGGGAGGCCGAGCAGTACTTC. It encodes CASSEMIWEAEQYF. This rearrangement joins TRBV25-1 to TRBJ2-7; a weak D match, TRBD2 (6 bases). The ends were cut back, 3 bases at V and 6 bases at J, with 15 bases in the middle. This CDR3 contains 14 residues. Germline V gives CDR1 MGHDK, CDR2 SYGVNS.

The V gene is TRBV7-2, the J gene TRBJ1-2; 8 bases line up with TRBD1. The CDR3 totals 15 residues. With 4 bases clipped from V and 5 bases from J, the junction kept 9 bases outside the gene matches. CDR1 is SGHTA and CDR2 is FQGNSA in the germline V gene. CDR3 in DNA: TGTGCCAGCAGCTCCAGCAGGGGGCTGTGGTATGGCTACACCTTC. Its translation: CASSSSRGLWYGYTF.

V is TRBV5-6 and J is TRBJ2-5; a weak D match, TRBD1 (5 bases). The germline V gene encodes CDR1 SGHDT and CDR2 YYEEEE. V dropped 0 bases and J dropped 5 bases, with 8 bases sitting between them. The CDR3 has 13 amino acids. The CDR3 DNA reads TGTGCCAGCAGCTTGGTGGCAGGGGAGACCCAGTACTTC. It encodes CASSLVAGETQYF.

The V call is TRBV5-1, the J call TRBJ2-2; possible D gene TRBD2, 5 bases. CDR3 length: 14 amino acids. Germline V gene sequence: CDR1 SGHRS, CDR2 YFSETQ. Deletions cut 6 bases from V and 0 bases from J, with 9 bases between. CDR3 coding DNA: TGCGCCAGCATTGACTACGCGAACACCGGGGAGCTGTTTTTT. This gives the protein CASIDYANTGELFF.

CDR3 sequence reads: CASTRQGDTGYTF. Here the CDR3 DNA reads TGTGCCAGTACCCGGCAAGGGGATACTGGCTACACCTTC. V gene TRBV19 combines with J gene TRBJ1-2, with D maybe TRBD1 (5 bases). Germline V gives CDR1 LNHDA, CDR2 SQIVND (reference sequence). This CDR3 is built from 13 residues. Trimming removed 7 bases from V and 7 bases from J, with 16 bases in between.

For the CDR3, the DNA is TGTGCCACCAGTGATCAGCGGGGGGGCAACACAGATACGCAGTATTTT. It codes for CATSDQRGGNTDTQYF. This rearrangement joins TRBV24-1 to TRBJ2-3, with 10 bases matching TRBD2. The germline V gene has CDR1 KGHDR and CDR2 SFDVKD. There are 16 residues in the CDR3. J was trimmed by 2 bases and V by 3 bases; bases with no gene match: 4.

This chain uses TRBV7-6 with TRBJ2-3; 10 bases align to TRBD2. The V gene's germline CDR1 is SGHVS and CDR2 FNYEAQ. With 4 bases clipped from V and 5 bases from J, the junction kept 12 bases outside the gene matches. The CDR3 totals 17 residues. The DNA for the CDR3 is TGTGCCAGCAGCTCGAGCGGGGGGGCCCCAACTATAGATACGCAGTATTTT. This gives the protein CASSSSGGAPTIDTQYF.

The chain is built from TRBV11-2 and TRBJ2-3, with TRBD2 identical over 9 bases. Germline V lookup: CDR1 SGHAT, CDR2 FQNNGV. The ends lost 1 base at V and 4 bases at J; junction bases unmatched: 9. The CDR3 loop spans 17 amino acids. This chain's CDR3 is CASSLGPSAGGSDTQYF. Written as DNA, the CDR3 is TGTGCCAGCAGCTTAGGCCCTTCAGCGGGGGGATCAGATACGCAGTATTTT.